This T cell receptor (beta chain) was sequenced during a study of blood T cell repertoires in COVID-19 (TCRdb year 2020). Concerning the study at large: Samples from collaborators originated in the United States, Italy and Spain and spanned both the acute and convalescent phases of COVID-19. Where available, HLA class I and class II types were obtained from metadata supplied by the sample provider rather than from assay-based typing. A freely available public database, intended as a resource for researchers studying the immune response to SARS-CoV-2, is where the repertoires were released. The dataset comprised deeply sampled blood TCRbeta repertoires from subjects exposed to, actively infected with, or recovered from COVID-19. Sample metadata almost always included a de-identified subject ID, COVID-19 status, age in years and sex. The prospective study material was composed of cDNA or gDNA derived from T cells, B-cell-depleted T cells, or PBMCs. Samples were obtained from the ongoing ImmuneRACE study (first 160 participants) and from roughly 1,300 subjects provided by 6 global collaborators.

CDR1 SGHNT and CDR2 YENEEA are derived from the germline V gene. V lost 5 bases and J lost 6 bases; the stretch between them is 18 bases long. The CDR3 spans 15 residues, from the cysteine through the phenylalanine. The only DNA kept is the CDR3, 45 bases in frame from the first base. The immunoSEQ Assay, a bias-controlled multiplex PCR, was used to amplify TCRbeta CDR3 regions from genomic DNA. The authors' pipeline ran thus. Within the assay, amplification of reference gene primers was used to estimate how many nucleated cells each sample contained. Sequence reads were collapsed and filtered to measure the absolute abundance of every unique TCRbeta CDR3 rearrangement. For each sample, productive Simpson clonality was calculated as the square root of Simpson's diversity index across productive rearrangements. Imported from immuneACCESS, the table was reduced by TCRdb to in-frame sequences with V and J called. These copies leave out some clones; in studies compared against another copy, an unresolved V gene accounts for under half, and the cause of the remainder is not known. V, J and clone size were drawn from that table, and D and trimming were deduced from the DNA. For this sample the table gives some 320,000 clones, of which 70% to 90% were detected only once. The top ten clones comprise approximately 5.3% of the sample.

Of note for this clone: The antigen it recognizes is unknown. No quality values exist for individual bases; no much larger clone is one base distant.

The investigation overall reported the following: Clinical and demographic metadata were provided uncurated, with the amount varying by source and participant.

Enrolling through a virtual design, the prospective study's participants ranged in age from about 18 to 100 years and lived across roughly 23 United States geographic areas. In the prospective study, cohorts were assigned on the basis of participant-reported clinical history obtained from a screening survey and a study questionnaire. Recovered participants in ImmuneRACE Cohort 3 were defined by two consecutive negative NP/OP PCR tests, clearance by a healthcare professional, or resolution of symptoms. In the prospective study, mobile phlebotomists collected whole blood, serum and a nasopharyngeal or oropharyngeal swab from each participant. Participants in the prospective study had the option to provide additional blood draws and questionnaires over an approximately 2-month period. Prospective study blood samples were shipped either frozen or at room temperature before DNA extraction.

Input material: PBMCs or T cells enriched from blood (not recorded which). This sequence originates from a woman aged 25 to 45 who had recovered from COVID-19. The V and J segments used are TRBV11-3 and TRBJ2-3; TRBD2 is possibly the D segment (6 matching bases). The nucleotide sequence is TGTGCCAGCAGCCCCGGACTACGGGTCGACGATACGCAGTATTTT. The resulting protein is CASSPGLRVDDTQYF.